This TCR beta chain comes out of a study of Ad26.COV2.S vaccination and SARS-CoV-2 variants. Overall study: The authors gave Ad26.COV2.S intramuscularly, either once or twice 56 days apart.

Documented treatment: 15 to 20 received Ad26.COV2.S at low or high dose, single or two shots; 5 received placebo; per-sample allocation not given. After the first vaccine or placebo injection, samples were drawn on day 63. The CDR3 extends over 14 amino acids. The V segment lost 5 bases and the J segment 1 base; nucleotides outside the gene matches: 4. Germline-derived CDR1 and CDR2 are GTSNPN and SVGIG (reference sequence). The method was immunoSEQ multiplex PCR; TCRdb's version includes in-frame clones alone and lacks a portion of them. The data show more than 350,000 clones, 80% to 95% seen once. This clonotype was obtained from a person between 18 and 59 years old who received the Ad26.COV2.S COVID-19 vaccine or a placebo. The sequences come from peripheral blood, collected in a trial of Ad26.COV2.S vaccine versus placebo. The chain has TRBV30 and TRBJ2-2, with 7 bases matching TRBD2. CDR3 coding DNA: TGTGCCTGGGAAAGGGAGGGGAACACCGGGGAGCTGTTTTTT. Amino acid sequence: CAWEREGNTGELFF.